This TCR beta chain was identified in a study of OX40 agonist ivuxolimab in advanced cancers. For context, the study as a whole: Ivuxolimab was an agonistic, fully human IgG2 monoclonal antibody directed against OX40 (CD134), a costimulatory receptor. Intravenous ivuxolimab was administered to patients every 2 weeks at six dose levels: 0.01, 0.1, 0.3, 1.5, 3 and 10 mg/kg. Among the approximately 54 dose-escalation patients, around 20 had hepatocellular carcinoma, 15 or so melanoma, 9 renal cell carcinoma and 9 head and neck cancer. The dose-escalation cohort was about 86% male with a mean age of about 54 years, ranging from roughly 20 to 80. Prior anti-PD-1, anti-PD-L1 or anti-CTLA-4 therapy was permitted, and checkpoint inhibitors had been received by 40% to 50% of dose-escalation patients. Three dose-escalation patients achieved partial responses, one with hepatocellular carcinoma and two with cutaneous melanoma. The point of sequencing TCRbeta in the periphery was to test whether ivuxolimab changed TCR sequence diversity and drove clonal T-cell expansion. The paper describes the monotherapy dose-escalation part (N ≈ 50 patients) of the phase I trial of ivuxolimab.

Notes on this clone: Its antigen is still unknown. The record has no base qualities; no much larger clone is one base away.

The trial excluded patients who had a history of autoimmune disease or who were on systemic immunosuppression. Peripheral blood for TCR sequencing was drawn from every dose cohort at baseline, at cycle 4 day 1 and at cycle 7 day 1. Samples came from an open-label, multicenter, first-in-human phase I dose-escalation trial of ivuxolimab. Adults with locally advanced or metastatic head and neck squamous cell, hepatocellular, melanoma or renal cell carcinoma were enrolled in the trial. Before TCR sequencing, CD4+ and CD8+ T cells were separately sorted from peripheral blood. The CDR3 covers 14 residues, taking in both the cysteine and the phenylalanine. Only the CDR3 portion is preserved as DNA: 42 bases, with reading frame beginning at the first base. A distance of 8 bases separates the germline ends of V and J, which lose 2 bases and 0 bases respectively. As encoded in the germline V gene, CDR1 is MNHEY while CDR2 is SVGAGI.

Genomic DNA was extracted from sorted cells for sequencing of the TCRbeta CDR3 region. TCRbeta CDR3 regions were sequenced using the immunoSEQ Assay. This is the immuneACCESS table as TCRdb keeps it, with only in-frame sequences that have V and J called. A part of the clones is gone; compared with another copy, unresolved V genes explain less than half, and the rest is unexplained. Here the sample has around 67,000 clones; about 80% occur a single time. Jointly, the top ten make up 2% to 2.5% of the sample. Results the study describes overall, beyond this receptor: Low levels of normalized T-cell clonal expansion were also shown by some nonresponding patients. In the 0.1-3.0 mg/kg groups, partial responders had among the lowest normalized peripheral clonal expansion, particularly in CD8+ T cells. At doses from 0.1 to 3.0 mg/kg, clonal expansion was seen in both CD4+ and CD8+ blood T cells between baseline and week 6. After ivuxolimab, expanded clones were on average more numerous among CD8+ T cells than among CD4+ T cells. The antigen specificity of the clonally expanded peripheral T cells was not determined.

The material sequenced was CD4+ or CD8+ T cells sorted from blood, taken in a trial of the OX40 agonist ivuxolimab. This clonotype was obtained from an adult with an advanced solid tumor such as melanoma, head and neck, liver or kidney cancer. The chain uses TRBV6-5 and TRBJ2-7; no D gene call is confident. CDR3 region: CASSYAHSSYEQYF. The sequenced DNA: TGTGCCAGCAGTTACGCTCACAGCTCCTACGAGCAGTACTTC.